This passage covers 17 T cell receptor beta chains from one sample sequenced in a study of T-cell reconstitution after alpha-beta-depleted transplantation in children. The TCRbeta library incorporated unique molecular identifiers. TCRdb ran MiXCR on the PCR reads and lists one entry per CDR3 protein. The sample shows hundreds of thousands of distinct CDR3 sequences, 10% to 15% of them seen only once. The sample consisted of PBMCs, mostly from graft donor cells, taken 360 days after TCRalphabeta/CD19-depleted stem cell transplant. The receptors were gathered from a male patient aged 10 to 17 who had a stem cell transplant for acute myeloid leukemia, so the T cells may come from the graft donor.

The chain employs TRBV28 and TRBJ1-6; TRBD1 might be the D (5 bases). Looked up from germline, CDR1 is MDHEN and CDR2 is SYDVKM. V was shortened by 4 bases and J by 10 bases, with 20 bases between the two germline ends. The length of the CDR3 is 16 residues. The CDR3 DNA sequence: TGTGCCAGCAGTTCCACCAGACCAGGGCGTTGGTCACCCCTCCACTTT. Residues: CASSSTRPGRWSPLHF.

There are a few counts of this clonotype. V usage is TRBV29-1 and J usage is TRBJ2-7; D might be TRBD2 (5 bases). V lost 5 bases and J lost 1, with 12 bases in between. CDR3 length: 13 amino acids. Germline V gene data show CDR1 as SQVTM and CDR2 as ANQGSEA. As DNA, the CDR3 is TGCAGCGTTTTCGTGGAGCGGTCCTACGAGCAGTACTTC. It yields the protein CSVFVERSYEQYF.

The sample holds many counts of this clonotype. CDR3 sequence reads: CATSTGLAGSTDTQYF. In DNA form, the CDR3 reads TGTGCCACCAGTACGGGACTAGCGGGGAGCACAGATACGCAGTATTTT. This chain connects TRBV24-1 to TRBJ2-3; 13 nucleotides align to TRBD2. The CDR3 is 16 amino acids. The trim removed 6 bases at V and 0 bases at J, leaving 2 bases unmatched. CDR1 and CDR2 (germline): KGHDR, SFDVKD.

This chain connects TRBV7-3 to TRBJ2-7, with D unresolved. The CDR3 sequence is 16 residues long. In germline, CDR1 is SGHTA, CDR2 FQGTGA. V shed 5 bases and J shed 0 bases, with 17 bases lying between them. The CDR3 is CASSADLRSVSYEQYF. As DNA, the CDR3 is TGTGCCAGCAGCGCGGACCTTAGGAGTGTCTCCTACGAGCAGTACTTC.

This clonotype has only a few counts. V usage is TRBV12-3 or TRBV12-4 and J usage is TRBJ2-3, with D perhaps TRBD1 or TRBD2 (5 bases each). This CDR3 contains 16 residues. The V and J ends lost 4 bases and 0 bases respectively, with 14 bases between them. CDR3 amino acids: CASSSGDQSSTDTQYF. The CDR3 bases are TGTGCCAGCAGTTCCGGGGACCAATCTAGCACAGATACGCAGTATTTT.

V and J are TRBV28 and TRBJ1-6, with a weak D call TRBD1 (5 bases). The CDR3 spans 15 residues. V shed 4 bases and J shed 3 bases, with 10 bases lying between them. Germline V lookup: CDR1 MDHEN, CDR2 SYDVKM. CDR3 in amino acids: CASSWGPIYNSPLHF. The CDR3 DNA reads TGTGCCAGCAGTTGGGGACCGATCTATAATTCACCCCTCCACTTT.

The V and J genes are TRBV4-2 and TRBJ2-7, with 9 nucleotides matching TRBD2. After removal of 0 bases from V and 1 base from J, the junction contained 7 bases not matched to a gene. This CDR3 spans 17 amino acids. Germline V CDR1 and CDR2: LGHNA, YNFKEQ. Here the CDR3 reads CASSQEVAGALSYEQYF. In DNA form, the CDR3 reads TGTGCCAGCAGCCAAGAAGTAGCGGGAGCCCTATCCTACGAGCAGTACTTC.

J is TRBJ2-7 and V is TRBV12-3 or TRBV12-4, with D perhaps matching TRBD2 (5 bases). V lost 3 bases, J lost 2 bases, and 11 bases lay in between. This CDR3 has 14 amino acids. CDR3 sequence reads: CASSFRGSTYEQYF. The CDR3 DNA sequence: TGTGCCAGCAGTTTTCGTGGGAGTACCTACGAGCAGTACTTC.

The chain carries TRBV4-2 and TRBJ1-2; TRBD1 agrees at 12 bases. V shed 3 bases, J shed 6 bases, and the junction held 11 bases outside the gene matches. CDR3 length: 17 residues. Germline V gene lookup returns CDR1 LGHNA and CDR2 YNFKEQ. CDR3 nucleotide sequence: TGTGCCAGCAGCCATCCCCTTCGGGACAGGGGGCAGAATGGCTACACCTTC. Its protein product is CASSHPLRDRGQNGYTF.

The genes are TRBV20-1 and TRBJ2-1; maybe TRBD1 (6 bases). Germline V gene sequence: CDR1 DFQATT, CDR2 SNEGSKA (reference sequence). The CDR3 contains 11 residues. The V end was cut by 8 bases, the J end by 8 bases, with 13 bases between. CDR3 in DNA: TGCAGTTCGTCAGGGGTGGATGAGCAGTTCTTC. This sequence encodes CSSSGVDEQFF.

This clonotype showed up just a few times. The rearrangement uses TRBV28 and TRBJ2-1, with TRBD2 identical over 9 bases. Per germline, CDR1 MDHEN and CDR2 SYDVKM. J lost 2 bases, V lost 3 bases, and 11 bases had no gene match. The CDR3 has 18 residues. The CDR3 coding sequence is TGTGCCAGCAGTTTTCCCATCAAGGCTAGCGGGACCTACAATGAGCAGTTCTTC. Translated: CASSFPIKASGTYNEQFF.

This clonotype was observed a handful of times. V usage is TRBV11-2 and J usage is TRBJ2-3; 11 positions match TRBD2. Germline lookup yields CDR1 SGHAT and CDR2 FQNNGV. The CDR3 spans 19 residues. J lost 1 base, V lost 2 bases, and 11 bases had no gene match. The CDR3 DNA is TGTGCCAGCAGCTTACACTTAGCGGGAGGGGTCATCGGCACAGATACGCAGTATTTT. Its protein is CASSLHLAGGVIGTDTQYF. The whole variable domain, filled in from reference TRBV11-2 and TRBJ2-3, reads EAGVAQSPRYKIIEKRQSVAFWCNPISGHATLYWYQQILGQGPKLLIQFQNNGVVDDSQLPKDRFSAERLKGVDSTLKIQPAKLEDSAVYLCASSLHLAGGVIGTDTQYFGPGTRLTVL.

This clonotype was detected a few times. The chain recombines TRBV12-3 or TRBV12-4 with TRBJ1-1; TRBD1 aligns across 8 bases. After removal of 5 bases from V and 0 bases from J, the junction contained 11 bases not matched to a gene. The CDR3 has 17 residues. The CDR3 protein is CASSIRTGRWVNTEAFF. The CDR3 DNA follows: TGTGCCAGCAGTATTAGGACAGGGAGGTGGGTGAACACTGAAGCTTTCTTT.

In regard to this clonotype: A read error is possible here, since a much larger clone lies one base away. A read error is likely, as this CDR3 ends without the conserved phenylalanine or tryptophan. The chain combines TRBV24-1 with TRBJ2-1; unclear D gene. Germline CDR1 is KGHDR and CDR2 is SFDVKD. V was pared by 3 bases and J by 7 bases, with 12 bases between. The CDR3 spans 14 residues. CDR3 sequence: CATSDGSWVNEQFS. The CDR3 nucleotides are TGTGCCACCAGTGATGGTAGTTGGGTGAATGAGCAGTTCTCC.

In its sample, this clonotype was seen many times. The V call is TRBV10-3, the J call TRBJ2-5; 8 nucleotides agree with TRBD2. CDR3 length: 13 amino acids. From germline, CDR1 is ENHRY and CDR2 SYGVKD. V shed 7 bases and J 4 bases; nucleotides not matched to a gene: 5. CDR3 sequence: CAIKRTSGETQYF. The CDR3 DNA reads TGTGCCATCAAACGAACTAGCGGAGAGACCCAGTACTTC.

This clonotype has only a few counts. This chain connects TRBV24-1 to TRBJ2-1; D perhaps matches TRBD2 (6 bases). The CDR3 is 16 residues long. With 3 bases removed from V and 6 bases from J, the gap between germline ends came to 17 bases. CDR1 KGHDR and CDR2 SFDVKD come from the germline V gene. In nucleotides, the CDR3 is TGTGCCACCAGTGATCCGGGACTTGGGAGGATCAATGAGCAGTTCTTC. Translated, it gives CATSDPGLGRINEQFF.

V is TRBV20-1 and J is TRBJ2-7, with D perhaps being TRBD1 or TRBD2 (5 bases each). This CDR3 contains 16 residues. V was clipped by 3 bases and J by 0 bases, with 18 bases between them. From germline, CDR1 is DFQATT and CDR2 SNEGSKA (reference sequence). The CDR3 reads CSARAWGRLSSYEQYF. The CDR3 coding sequence is TGCAGTGCTAGGGCTTGGGGACGGCTGAGCTCCTACGAGCAGTACTTC.